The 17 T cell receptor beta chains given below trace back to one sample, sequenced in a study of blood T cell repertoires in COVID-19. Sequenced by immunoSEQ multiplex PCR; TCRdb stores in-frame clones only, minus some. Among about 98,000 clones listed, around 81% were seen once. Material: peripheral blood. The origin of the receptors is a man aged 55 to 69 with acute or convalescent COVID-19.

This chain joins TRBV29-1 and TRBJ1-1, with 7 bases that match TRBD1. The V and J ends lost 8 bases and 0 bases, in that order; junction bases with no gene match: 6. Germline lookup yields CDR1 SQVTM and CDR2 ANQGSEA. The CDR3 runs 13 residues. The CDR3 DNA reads TGCAGCTTCTGGACAGGCCTGAACACTGAAGCTTTCTTT. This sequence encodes CSFWTGLNTEAFF. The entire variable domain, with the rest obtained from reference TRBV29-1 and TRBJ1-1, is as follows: SAVISQKPSRDICQRGTSLTIQCQVDSQVTMMFWYRQQPGQSLTLIATANQGSEATYESGFVIDKFPISRPNLTFSTLTVSNMSPEDSSIYLCSFWTGLNTEAFFGQGTRLTVV.

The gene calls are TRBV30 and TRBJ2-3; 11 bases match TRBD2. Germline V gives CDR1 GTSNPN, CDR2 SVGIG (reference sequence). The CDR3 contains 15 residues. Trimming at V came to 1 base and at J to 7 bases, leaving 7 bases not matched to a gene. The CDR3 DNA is TGTGCCTGGAGTGGGATAGCGGGGGGGCTAAATACGCAGTATTTT. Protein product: CAWSGIAGGLNTQYF.

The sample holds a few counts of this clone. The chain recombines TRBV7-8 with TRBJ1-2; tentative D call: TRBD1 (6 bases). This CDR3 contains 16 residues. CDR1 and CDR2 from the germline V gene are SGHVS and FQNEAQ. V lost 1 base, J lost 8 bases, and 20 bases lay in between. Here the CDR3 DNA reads TGTGCCAGCAGCTTAGTACAGGGCGACCCCCCCGAGGGCTACACCTTC. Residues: CASSLVQGDPPEGYTF. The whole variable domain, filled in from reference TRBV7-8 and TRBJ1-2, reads GAGVSQSPRYKVAKRGQDVALRCDPISGHVSLFWYQQALGQGPEFLTYFQNEAQLDKSGLPSDRFFAERPEGSVSTLKIQRTQQEDSAVYLCASSLVQGDPPEGYTFGSGTRLTVV.

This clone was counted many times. CDR3 protein: CASSTRRGGYTF. In nucleotides, the CDR3 is TGTGCCAGCAGCACACGGAGGGGTGGCTACACCTTC. V is TRBV5-6 and J is TRBJ1-2, with D perhaps TRBD1 (5 bases). Germline assignment: CDR1 SGHDT and CDR2 YYEEEE. The ends were cut back, 4 bases at V and 7 bases at J, with 11 bases in the middle. CDR3 size: 12 residues.

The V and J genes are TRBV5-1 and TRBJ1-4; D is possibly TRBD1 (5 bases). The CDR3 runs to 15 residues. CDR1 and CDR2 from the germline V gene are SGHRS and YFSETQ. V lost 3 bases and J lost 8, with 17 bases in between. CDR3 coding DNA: TGCGCCAGCAGCTCCCCTGGAGGGGCGGACGAAAAACTGTTTTTT. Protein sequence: CASSSPGGADEKLFF.

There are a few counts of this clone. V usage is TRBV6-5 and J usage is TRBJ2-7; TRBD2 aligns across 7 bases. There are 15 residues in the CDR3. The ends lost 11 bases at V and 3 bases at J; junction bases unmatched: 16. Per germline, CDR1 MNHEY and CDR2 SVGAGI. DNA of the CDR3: TGTGCCTCCTTGCTCACGGGACTACTAAACTACGAGCAGTACTTC. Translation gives CASLLTGLLNYEQYF.

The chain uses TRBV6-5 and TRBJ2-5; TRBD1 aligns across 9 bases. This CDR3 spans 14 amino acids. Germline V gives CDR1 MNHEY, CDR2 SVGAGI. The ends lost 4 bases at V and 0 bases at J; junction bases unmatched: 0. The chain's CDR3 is CASSWDRDQETQYF. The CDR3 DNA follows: TGTGCCAGCAGTTGGGACAGGGACCAAGAGACCCAGTACTTC.

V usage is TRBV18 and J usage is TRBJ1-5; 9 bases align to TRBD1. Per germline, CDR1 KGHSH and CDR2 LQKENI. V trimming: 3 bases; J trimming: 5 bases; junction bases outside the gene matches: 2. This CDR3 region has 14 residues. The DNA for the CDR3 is TGTGCCAGCTCACCCGGGACAGGGCATCAGCCCCAGCATTTT. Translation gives CASSPGTGHQPQHF.

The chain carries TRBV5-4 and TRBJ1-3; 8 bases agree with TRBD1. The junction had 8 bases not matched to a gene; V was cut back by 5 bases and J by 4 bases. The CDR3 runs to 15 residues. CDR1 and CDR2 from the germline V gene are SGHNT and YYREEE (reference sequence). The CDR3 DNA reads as TGTGCCAGCAGTCCCGGCAGGGGGCCGGGAAACACCATATATTTT. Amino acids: CASSPGRGPGNTIYF.

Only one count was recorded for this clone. The CDR3 DNA follows: TGTGCCAGCAGCAATACAGGGGCTCCGGTAGCCAAAAACATTCAGTACTTC. Its translation is CASSNTGAPVAKNIQYF. The genes are TRBV21-1 and TRBJ2-4; the table gives TRBD1 as D, unverified against the DNA. TRBV21-1 represents a pseudogene. The CDR3 is 17 residues long.

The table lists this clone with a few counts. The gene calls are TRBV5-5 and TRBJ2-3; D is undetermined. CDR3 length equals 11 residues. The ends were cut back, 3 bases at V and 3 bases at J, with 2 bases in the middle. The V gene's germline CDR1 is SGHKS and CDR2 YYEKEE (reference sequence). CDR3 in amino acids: CASSSTDTQYF. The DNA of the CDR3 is TGTGCCAGCAGCTCGACAGATACGCAGTATTTT.

CDR3 loop: CASSREGAGYEQYV. The DNA of the CDR3 is TGTGCCAGCTCACGCGAGGGGGCGGGGTACGAGCAGTACGTC. The chain uses TRBV18 and TRBJ2-7; TRBD1 might be the D (7 bases). Germline lookup yields CDR1 KGHSH and CDR2 LQKENI. The CDR3 length is 14 residues. Trimming took 4 bases from V and 4 from J, leaving 14 bases between them.

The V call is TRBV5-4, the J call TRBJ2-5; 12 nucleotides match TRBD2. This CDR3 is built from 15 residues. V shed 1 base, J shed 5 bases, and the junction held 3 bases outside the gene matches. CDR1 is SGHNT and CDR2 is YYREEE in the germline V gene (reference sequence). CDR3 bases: TGTGCCAGCAGCTTGCGACTAGCGGGAGAGGAGACCCAGTACTTC. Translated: CASSLRLAGEETQYF.

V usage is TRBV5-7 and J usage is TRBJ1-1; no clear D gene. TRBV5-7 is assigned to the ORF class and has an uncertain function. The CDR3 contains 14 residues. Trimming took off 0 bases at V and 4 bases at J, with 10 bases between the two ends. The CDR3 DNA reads TGTGCCAGCAGCTTGGTAGCGGTCGCCACTGAAGCTTTCTTT. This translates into CASSLVAVATEAFF.

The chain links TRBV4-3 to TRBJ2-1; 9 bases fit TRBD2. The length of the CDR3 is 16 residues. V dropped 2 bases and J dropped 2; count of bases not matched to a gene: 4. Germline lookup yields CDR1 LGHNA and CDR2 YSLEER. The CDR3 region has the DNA TGCGCCAGCAGCCAACCGCGACTAGCGGCCTACAATGAGCAGTTCTTC. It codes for CASSQPRLAAYNEQFF.

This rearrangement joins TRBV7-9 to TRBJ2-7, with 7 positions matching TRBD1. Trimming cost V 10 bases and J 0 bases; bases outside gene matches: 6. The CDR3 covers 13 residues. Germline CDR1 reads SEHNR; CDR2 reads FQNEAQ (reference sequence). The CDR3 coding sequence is TGTGCCACCCGGGACAGCAGCTCCTACGAGCAGTACGTC. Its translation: CATRDSSSYEQYV.

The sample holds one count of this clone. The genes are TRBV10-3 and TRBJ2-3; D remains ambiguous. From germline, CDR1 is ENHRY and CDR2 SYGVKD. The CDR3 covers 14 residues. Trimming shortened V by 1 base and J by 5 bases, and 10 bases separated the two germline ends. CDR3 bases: TGTGCCATCAGTGAGTTAGCTTCGGGAGATACGCAGTATTTT. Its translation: CAISELASGDTQYF.